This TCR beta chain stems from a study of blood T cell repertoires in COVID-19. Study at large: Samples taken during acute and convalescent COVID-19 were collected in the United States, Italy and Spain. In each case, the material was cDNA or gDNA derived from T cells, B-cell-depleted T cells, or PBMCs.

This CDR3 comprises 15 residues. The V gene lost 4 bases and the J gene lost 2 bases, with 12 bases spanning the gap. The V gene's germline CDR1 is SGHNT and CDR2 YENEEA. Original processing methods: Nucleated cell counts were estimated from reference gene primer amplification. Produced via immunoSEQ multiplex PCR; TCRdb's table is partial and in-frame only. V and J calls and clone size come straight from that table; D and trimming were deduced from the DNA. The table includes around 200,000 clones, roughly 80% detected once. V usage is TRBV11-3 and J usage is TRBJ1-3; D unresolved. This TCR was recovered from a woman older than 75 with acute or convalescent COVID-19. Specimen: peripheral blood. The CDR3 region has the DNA TGTGCCAGCAGCTCCGGACTTACAGCTGGAAACACCATATATTTT. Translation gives CASSSGLTAGNTIYF.